Presented here are 18 T cell receptor beta chains from one specimen sequenced in a study of post-analysis software for immune sequencing data. General study results and limits: Roughly 5 TRBV segments (TRBV5-6, TRBV5-1 and TRBV20-1 among them) occurred more frequently in patients than in controls.

These receptors' targets are unknown. cDNA libraries for TCR beta contained unique molecular identifiers. TCRdb re-called the PCR reads with MiXCR, one entry per CDR3 protein. The data show roughly 800,000 distinct CDR3 sequences, under 60% seen once. Input material: blood. The source is a girl between 5 and 17 years old with multiple sclerosis.

The genes are TRBV7-2 and TRBJ2-1; D is ambiguous. Germline V CDR1 and CDR2: SGHTA, FQGNSA. Trimming removed 2 bases from V and 6 bases from J, with 14 bases in between. The CDR3 has 15 residues. Here the CDR3 DNA reads TGTGCCAGCAGCTTAACGCAGGCTTGGGGCAATGAGCAGTTCTTC. The encoded protein is CASSLTQAWGNEQFF.

The chain uses TRBV20-1 and TRBJ2-3, with a possible D match to TRBD2 (6 bases). V lost 0 bases to trimming and J lost 2 bases, with 12 bases between them. CDR1 DFQATT and CDR2 SNEGSKA come from the germline V gene (reference sequence). CDR3 length: 15 residues. CDR3 residues: CSARDPGGPTDTQYF. CDR3 nucleotides: TGCAGTGCTAGAGACCCCGGAGGGCCCACAGATACGCAGTATTTT.

In its sample, this clonotype was seen a few times. The chain couples TRBV29-1 to TRBJ2-1; 11 positions agree with TRBD2. Germline CDR1 is SQVTM and CDR2 is ANQGSEA. V was pared by 1 base and J by 3 bases, with 2 bases of the junction left unmatched. This CDR3 has 15 amino acids. CDR3 in DNA: TGCAGCGTTGAAGGACTAGCGGGATTCTACAATGAGCAGTTCTTC. Protein sequence: CSVEGLAGFYNEQFF.

This clonotype was recorded a few times. The rearrangement joins TRBV7-8 to TRBJ2-4, with 9 nucleotides matching TRBD1. The J call may be mistaken, given a closer DNA end match to TRBJ2-7. CDR1 SGHVS and CDR2 FQNEAQ come from the germline V gene. This CDR3 region has 15 residues. CDR3 sequence reads: CASSPGTGPAYEQYF. The CDR3 coding sequence is TGTGCCAGCAGCCCTGGGACAGGGCCCGCCTACGAGCAGTACTTC.

This chain uses TRBV27 with TRBJ2-5; TRBD2 is a possible D gene (6 bases). This CDR3 is built from 17 residues. The germline V gene encodes CDR1 MNHEY and CDR2 SMNVEV (reference sequence). The V end lost 0 bases, the J end lost 4 bases, and 18 bases lay between the germline ends. The CDR3 is CASSLSIAVRFPETQYF. The CDR3 bases are TGTGCCAGCAGTTTATCGATAGCGGTCAGGTTCCCAGAGACCCAGTACTTC.

The chain carries TRBV6-5 and TRBJ1-1; 8 positions match TRBD1. The V gene's germline CDR1 is MNHEY and CDR2 SVGAGI. The CDR3 has 15 amino acids. V gave up 4 bases and J gave up 1 base; unmatched junction bases: 5. The CDR3 DNA sequence: TGTGCCAGCAGTTCAGCGGACAGGGCGAACACTGAAGCTTTCTTT. This gives the protein CASSSADRANTEAFF.

The V and J genes are TRBV11-3 and TRBJ2-4, with TRBD2 matching over 7 bases. The length of the CDR3 is 14 residues. The germline V gene has CDR1 SGHNT and CDR2 YENEEA. Trimming cost V 5 bases and J 8 bases; bases outside gene matches: 9. The CDR3 region is CASSQGGRGDIQYF. CDR3 in DNA: TGTGCCAGCAGCCAGGGCGGCCGGGGGGACATTCAGTACTTC.

V is TRBV29-1 and J is TRBJ2-1, with TRBD1 matching 8 bases. The V gene end was trimmed by 4 bases and the J gene end by 4 bases; junction bases not matched to a gene: 6. The CDR3 extends over 14 amino acids. The V gene's germline CDR1 is SQVTM and CDR2 ANQGSEA. The CDR3 DNA is TGCAGCGTTGTAAGTGACAGGGGATACAATGAGCAGTTCTTC. Its translation: CSVVSDRGYNEQFF.

This clonotype was counted between two and nine times. This CDR3 reads CSVAAGWVNTEAFF. The CDR3 nucleotides are TGCAGCGTCGCGGCTGGGTGGGTGAACACTGAAGCTTTCTTT. The gene calls are TRBV29-1 and TRBJ1-1; D call uncertain. Germline-derived CDR1 and CDR2 are SQVTM and ANQGSEA. The germline V and J ends were trimmed by 6 bases and 0 bases, with 14 bases remaining between them. The length of the CDR3 is 14 residues.

The CDR3 region has the DNA TGTGCCAGCGGACCGGGACTAGCGTCAGATACGCAGTATTTT. It translates to CASGPGLASDTQYF. This sequence joins TRBV6-5 and TRBJ2-3; 10 bases align to TRBD2. The CDR3 sequence is 14 residues long. Per germline, CDR1 MNHEY and CDR2 SVGAGI. Germline trimming cut 8 bases from V and 4 bases from J; bases unmatched to any gene: 6.

The chain employs TRBV15 and TRBJ2-2; D unresolved. The germline gives CDR1 LNHNV, CDR2 YYDKDF (reference sequence). Trimming removed 2 bases at V and 5 bases at J, with 12 bases between. The CDR3 has 15 residues. The CDR3 region has the DNA TGTGCCACCAGCAGATACAAAGACCTGACCGGGGAGCTGTTTTTT. Its translation is CATSRYKDLTGELFF.

The J gene is TRBJ2-7, the V gene TRBV5-1, with 11 positions matching TRBD2. Germline V gives CDR1 SGHRS, CDR2 YFSETQ. The CDR3 has 13 residues. V shed 4 bases, J shed 7 bases, and the junction held 4 bases outside the gene matches. As DNA, the CDR3 is TGCGCCAGCAGCCCGGGACTAGCGGAGGAGCAGTACTTC. Translating it yields CASSPGLAEEQYF.

This clonotype was detected a few times. J is TRBJ2-1 and V is TRBV6-1; 8 positions agree with TRBD1. Germline CDR1 and CDR2: MNHNS and SASEGT. CDR3 length equals 18 residues. Trimming cost V 6 bases and J 8 bases; bases outside gene matches: 21. The CDR3 nucleotides read TGTGCCAGCAGACAGGGGGGAGTGAATAGGGGGGTGTTGCATGAGCAGTTCTTC. The encoded protein is CASRQGGVNRGVLHEQFF.

The genes are TRBV5-1 and TRBJ2-1; D perhaps matches TRBD2 (6 bases). V was shortened by 0 bases and J by 8 bases, with 15 bases between the two germline ends. CDR3 size: 15 residues. CDR1 and CDR2 (germline): SGHRS, YFSETQ. The CDR3 nucleotides are TGCGCCAGCAGCTTGGGACTAGTTAAGTACTATGAGCAGTTCTTC. It translates to CASSLGLVKYYEQFF. The full variable domain, with the rest looked up from reference TRBV5-1 and TRBJ2-1, is KAGVTQTPRYLIKTRGQQVTLSCSPISGHRSVSWYQQTPGQGLQFLFEYFSETQRNKGNFPGRFSGRQFSNSRSEMNVSTLELGDSALYLCASSLGLVKYYEQFFGPGTRLTVL.

V is TRBV12-3 or TRBV12-4 and J is TRBJ2-1, with D perhaps matching TRBD1 or TRBD2 (7 bases each). The CDR3 consists of 15 residues. V lost 3 bases, J lost 5 bases, and 14 bases lay in between. The CDR3, as DNA: TGTGCCAGCAGTTTGTCCCAGGGGGGGGACAATGAGCAGTTCTTC. Translating it yields CASSLSQGGDNEQFF.

V usage is TRBV10-3 and J usage is TRBJ1-5; 8 bases are shared with TRBD1. Germline V gene sequence: CDR1 ENHRY, CDR2 SYGVKD. This CDR3 spans 13 amino acids. Trimming took 4 bases from V and 4 from J; bases not matched to a gene: 0. The CDR3 DNA reads TGTGCCATCAGTGGACAGGGGAATCAGCCCCAGCATTTT. Translating gives CAISGQGNQPQHF.

This clonotype has more than one count but fewer than ten. The rearrangement links TRBV27 to TRBJ2-4, with 10 positions matching TRBD2. Trimming removed 6 bases from V and 6 bases from J; junction bases left unmatched: 5. The CDR3 runs 14 residues. CDR1 is MNHEY, CDR2 SMNVEV, per germline (reference sequence). The CDR3 spells CASRSAGGVNIQYF. Here the CDR3 DNA reads TGTGCCAGCAGATCAGCGGGAGGGGTAAACATTCAGTACTTC.

CDR3 in amino acids: CASSLELAGVVDTQYF. The DNA of the CDR3 is TGTGCCAGCAGCTTAGAACTAGCGGGAGTGGTAGATACGCAGTATTTT. The genes are TRBV11-2 and TRBJ2-3, with 11 nucleotides matching TRBD2. CDR3 length: 16 amino acids. Germline V gene sequence: CDR1 SGHAT, CDR2 FQNNGV. Trimming removed 0 bases from V and 5 bases from J; junction bases left unmatched: 4.